This T cell receptor beta chain stems from a study of T cells in tuberculosis (dated by TCRdb to the late 2010s). General notes on the study: To characterize T cells specific for the mycobacterial lipid antigen glucose monomycolate (GMM), the study used CD1B tetramers together with high-throughput TCR immunosequencing. With 10 to 11 people per group, a South African clinical cohort compared IGRA-negative adolescents, IGRA-positive adolescents with latent tuberculosis, and adults with active tuberculosis. Broader findings and caveats from the paper: Clinical samples were selected based on which cryopreserved specimens were available, and the active tuberculosis cases were adults whereas the controls were adolescents. Compared with IGRA-negative controls, TCR-alpha repertoires from active tuberculosis had smaller mean NN-distances to GMM-specific TCRs, which suggests clonal expansion of these TCRs. With the diverse GMM-specific repertoire as input, a classifier achieved roughly 87% accuracy (AUROC 0.7 to 0.9), whereas GEM motif frequencies as input gave 55% to 75% accuracy. The smaller NN-distances in active tuberculosis patients were driven in part by shorter CDR3-alpha lengths, while the difference seen for TCR-beta was not statistically significant.

At study entry, a tuberculin skin test and the QuantiFERON-TB GOLD In-Tube IGRA were used to screen adolescents for latent tuberculosis infection. Immunosequencing of unsorted cryopreserved PBMC covered, on average, about 100,000 T cells per clinical donor. Eleven high schools in the Worcester region of the Western Cape, South Africa, served as enrollment sites for adolescents aged 12 to 18 years. Around 10 adolescents infected with M. tuberculosis and around 10 uninfected adolescents were chosen and matched for age and sex. For the adolescents, PBMC were isolated by density centrifugation from freshly drawn heparinized blood and then cryopreserved. The CDR3 sequence holds 14 residues, the cysteine and phenylalanine included. Only the CDR3 part of the read is kept: 42 bases, read in frame from the first base. The germline V gene yields SGHAT for CDR1 and FQNNGV for CDR2. V sheds 5 bases and J sheds 7 bases, leaving 18 bases between their ends.

TCR libraries were generated with the immunoSEQ multiplex PCR assay, using TCR-beta and/or TCR-alpha/delta assays for each sample. The amplified TCR libraries were sequenced on the Illumina high-throughput platform. The study's own analysis went as follows. Clustering and dimensionality reduction relied on pairwise TCRdist distances among GMM-specific receptors from T cells that were either sorted ex vivo or expanded in vitro. The score assigned to each clinical repertoire was mean NN-distance, meaning the average TCRdist to the nearest 10% of tetramer-positive reference sequences. GEM TCR motif frequency was calculated as the fraction of unique TCRs that matched known GEM sequences in V/J usage and CDR3 length. Linear discriminant analysis with leave-one-out cross-validation, implemented in scikit-learn, was used to classify active tuberculosis. TCRdb retrieved this table from immuneACCESS and kept in-frame rearrangements only. Not all clones are present; in checked studies, unresolved V genes account for under half, and no reason is known for the remainder. That table furnishes V, J and clone size, whereas the DNA furnished D and trimming. A total of 25,000 to 35,000 clones appear in this sample, over 95% of them only once. The leading ten clones occupy over 2% of the sample.

This clone has just a few counts. Which antigen it targets is not known. Per-base quality was not reported, and no clone a single base away is much larger than it. The clonotype was recovered from a donor aged 10-29 years with latent tuberculosis or without tuberculosis infection. The specimen sequenced was PBMCs. The chain uses TRBV11-2 and TRBJ2-7; the best D guess is TRBD2, with 5 bases matching. In nucleotides, the sequence is TGTGCCAGCAGCACCGCTAGGAGGTGGTGGGAGCAGTACTTC. Translated, this gives CASSTARRWWEQYF. Reference TRBV11-2 and TRBJ2-7 genes cover what lies past the CDR3, so the full variable domain is EAGVAQSPRYKIIEKRQSVAFWCNPISGHATLYWYQQILGQGPKLLIQFQNNGVVDDSQLPKDRFSAERLKGVDSTLKIQPAKLEDSAVYLCASSTARRWWEQYFGPGTRLTVT.